The rows below give T cell receptor beta chains drawn from one sample of a study of blood T cell repertoires in COVID-19. The data were produced by immunoSEQ multiplex PCR, yet TCRdb's version contains in-frame clones alone and is incomplete. The sample shows 100,000 to 150,000 clones, roughly 80% of them seen only once. The sample comprised peripheral blood. These receptors were collected from a man aged 55-75 years with acute or convalescent COVID-19. Each CDR3 is given with its conserved first and last residue. A D gene is named only where the DNA matches it firmly. For some rows the clone size is stated as once, few or many, or as a class when expanded; others skip it.

D: NA
size: once
J: TRBJ1-1
V: TRBV29-1
CDR3: CSVKAEVMNTEAFF
DNA: TGCAGCGTCAAGGCGGAGGTAATGAACACTGAAGCTTTCTTT

D: TRBD2
size: NA
J: TRBJ2-5
V: TRBV13
CDR3: CASSLGGVQETQYF
DNA: TGTGCCAGCAGCTTGGGGGGGGTCCAAGAGACCCAGTACTTC

D: TRBD1
size: once
J: TRBJ1-1
V: TRBV6-5
CDR3: CASSYATGRISEAFF
DNA: TGTGCCAGCAGTTACGCGACAGGGAGGATTTCTGAAGCTTTCTTT

D: NA
size: NA
J: TRBJ1-1
V: TRBV19
CDR3: CASKVAGSNTEAFF
DNA: TGTGCCAGTAAAGTTGCAGGGTCGAACACTGAAGCTTTCTTT

D: NA
size: NA
J: TRBJ2-7
V: TRBV6-6
CDR3: CASSQTYEQYF
DNA: TGTGCCAGCAGCCAAACTTACGAGCAGTACTTC

D: TRBD1
size: NA
J: TRBJ2-3
V: TRBV19
CDR3: CASSSRTGLDTQYF
DNA: TGTGCCAGTAGTTCCCGGACAGGGTTAGATACGCAGTATTTT

D: TRBD1
size: once
J: TRBJ1-1
V: TRBV6-4
CDR3: CASSDSYRGNTEAFF
DNA: TGTGCCAGCAGTGACTCGTACAGGGGGAACACTGAAGCTTTCTTT

D: TRBD1
size: NA
J: TRBJ2-7
V: TRBV5-1
CDR3: CASSLAGTGGSEQYF
DNA: TGCGCCAGCAGCTTGGCCGGGACAGGGGGGTCCGAGCAGTACTTC

D: TRBD1
size: NA
J: TRBJ1-4
V: TRBV6-1
CDR3: CASSPQGATNEKLFF
DNA: TGTGCCAGCAGTCCCCAGGGGGCGACTAATGAAAAACTGTTTTTT

D: NA
size: NA
J: TRBJ2-1
V: TRBV11-2
CDR3: CASRRLRGRTYNEQFF
DNA: TGTGCCAGCAGGCGCCTCAGGGGGAGGACCTACAATGAGCAGTTCTTC

D: NA
size: NA
J: TRBJ1-6
V: TRBV21-1
CDR3: CASRTGLTNSPLHF
DNA: TGTGCCAGCAGAACGGGACTGACTAATTCACCCCTCCACTTT

D: NA
size: NA
J: TRBJ1-1
V: TRBV30
CDR3: CAWSVRLPREAFF
DNA: TGTGCCTGGAGTGTACGGCTTCCCAGGGAAGCTTTCTTT

D: NA
size: NA
J: TRBJ1-1
V: TRBV15
CDR3: CATWPGRDTEAFF
DNA: TGTGCCACCTGGCCTGGGAGGGACACTGAAGCTTTCTTT

D: NA
size: NA
J: TRBJ1-2
V: TRBV28
CDR3: CASKDGPGANYGYTF
DNA: TGTGCCAGCAAAGACGGACCGGGGGCTAACTATGGCTACACCTTC

D: NA
size: NA
J: TRBJ1-1
V: TRBV27
CDR3: CASSFIGNRAFF
DNA: TGTGCCAGCAGTTTTATCGGGAATCGGGCTTTCTTT

D: NA
size: NA
J: TRBJ1-4
V: TRBV30
CDR3: CAWSVGWGASNEKLFF
DNA: TGTGCCTGGAGCGTAGGTTGGGGAGCCTCTAATGAAAAACTGTTTTTT

D: TRBD2
size: NA
J: TRBJ2-5
V: TRBV12-3/TRBV12-4
CDR3: CASSTPGRETQYF
DNA: TGTGCCAGCAGCACCCCCGGGAGGGAGACCCAGTACTTC

D: TRBD1
size: NA
J: TRBJ1-1
V: TRBV29-1
CDR3: CSVVKGAGTEAFF
DNA: TGCAGCGTTGTTAAGGGGGCTGGCACTGAAGCTTTCTTT

D: TRBD1
size: once
J: TRBJ1-4
V: TRBV5-1
CDR3: CASSMTGITEKLFF
DNA: TGCGCCAGCAGCATGACAGGGATTACCGAAAAACTGTTTTTT

D: NA
size: NA
J: TRBJ2-7
V: TRBV5-1
CDR3: CASSLVGGISYEQYF
DNA: TGCGCCAGCAGCTTGGTAGGGGGTATTAGCTACGAGCAGTACTTC

D: TRBD2
size: NA
J: TRBJ2-7
V: TRBV28
CDR3: CASSSGGVLTYEQYF
DNA: TGTGCCAGCAGCTCCGGGGGGGTTCTGACCTACGAGCAGTACTTC

D: TRBD2
size: once
J: TRBJ2-5
V: TRBV7-3
CDR3: CASSLGTSGRVQETQYF
DNA: TGTGCCAGCAGCTTAGGGACTAGCGGGAGGGTTCAGGAGACCCAGTACTTC

D: NA
size: NA
J: TRBJ1-2
V: TRBV28
CDR3: CAIWQPDRFGYGYTF
DNA: TGTGCCATCTGGCAACCGGACAGATTTGGCTATGGCTACACCTTC

D: NA
size: NA
J: TRBJ2-6
V: TRBV18
CDR3: CASSPFGTQSSGANVLTF
DNA: TGTGCCAGCTCACCATTCGGGACACAGAGCTCTGGGGCCAACGTCCTGACTTTC

D: NA
size: NA
J: TRBJ1-5
V: TRBV6-5
CDR3: CASSQGGGGQPQHF
DNA: TGTGCCAGCAGCCAAGGGGGGGGCGGTCAGCCCCAGCATTTT

D: TRBD1
size: few
J: TRBJ1-1
V: TRBV27
CDR3: CASKGQLNTEAFF
DNA: TGTGCCAGCAAGGGACAGCTGAACACTGAAGCTTTCTTT

D: NA
size: NA
J: TRBJ1-2
V: TRBV12-3/TRBV12-4
CDR3: CASSTNQGYGYTF
DNA: TGTGCCAGCAGCACGAATCAGGGGTATGGCTACACCTTC

D: TRBD1
size: NA
J: TRBJ2-2
V: TRBV19
CDR3: CASSGNRGTGELFF
DNA: TGTGCCAGTAGTGGTAACAGGGGCACCGGGGAGCTGTTTTTT

D: TRBD1
size: NA
J: TRBJ1-1
V: TRBV6-5
CDR3: CASSYAGTGEAFF
DNA: TGTGCCAGCAGTTACGCGGGGACAGGGGAAGCTTTCTTT

D: NA
size: NA
J: TRBJ2-7
V: TRBV2
CDR3: CASRGPDKSYEQYF
DNA: TGTGCCAGCAGGGGCCCGGACAAGTCCTACGAGCAGTACTTC

D: NA
size: NA
J: TRBJ2-2
V: TRBV29-1
CDR3: CSVSTGPGELFF
DNA: TGCAGCGTCTCTACAGGGCCCGGGGAGCTGTTTTTT

D: TRBD2
size: NA
J: TRBJ2-7
V: TRBV11-1
CDR3: CASSSKTGTSGYEQYF
DNA: TGTGCCAGCAGCTCAAAGACCGGGACTAGCGGGTACGAGCAGTACTTC

D: TRBD1
size: NA
J: TRBJ1-1
V: TRBV9
CDR3: CASSVGGQMNTEAFF
DNA: TGTGCCAGCAGCGTAGGGGGACAGATGAACACTGAAGCTTTCTTT

D: NA
size: NA
J: TRBJ1-1
V: TRBV29-1
CDR3: CSVGGGSNTEAFF
DNA: TGCAGCGTCGGGGGGGGTAGTAACACTGAAGCTTTCTTT